The present entry profiles one T cell receptor beta chain with its context. The clone's antigen remains unknown. Nothing much larger sits one base from this clone, and base qualities are not available. The entry originates in a study of cytomegalovirus exposure and HLA in healthy donors (TCRdb year 2017). Background on the whole study: An earlier analysis of several hundred of the donors reported approximately 270 Gb of sequence data and around 110 million unique TCR beta sequences from some 180 million T cells. Of the roughly 400 genotyped donors, approximately 80% fell in the genetic ancestry cluster associated with self-reported Caucasian donors. Rather than using new phenotypic data, the later analysis identified candidate immune exposures from TCR beta sequences and from how often those sequences occurred across donors. To decide whether each TCR beta V gene segment behaved as functional or pseudogenic, an earlier analysis of 587 of the donors relied on high-throughput TCR beta sequencing. HLA typing included class I and class II loci at four-digit resolution. Roughly five DR-DQ haplotypes were handled as single units for association and clustering, since linkage in the cohort was strong. Alongside the repertoire data, information on donor age, sex, ethnicity and CMV serostatus was compiled. Genome-wide SNP genotypes for about 55% of the roughly 670 donors were used in a later genetic analysis, which treated that subset as a discovery cohort. To study patterns of TCR occurrence, a later analysis re-analyzed previously published TCR beta repertoires from 550 to 800 donors and added high-resolution HLA genotyping. The study used immunosequencing to profile the T cell repertoires of approximately 690 subjects and linked those repertoires to cytomegalovirus serostatus. Across some 400 genotyped donors of the cohort, an average of about 250,000 unique TCR beta nucleotide sequences per donor were sequenced, and roughly 20% of those sequences were non-productive. The number of donors typed differed by locus, with about 629-630 for A, B, C, DRB1 and DQB1, around 520 for DQA1, over 600 for DPA1, and approximately 470 for DPB1. Besides the first cohort of around 670 subjects, a separate validation cohort made up of roughly 120 different subjects was used. An early release covering 500 to 750 HLA-typed donors comprised approximately 300 gigabases of sequencing data and tens of millions of unique TCR sequences. The study aimed to test whether cataloging public T cell receptors could reveal signatures of past pathogen exposure. The study combined high-throughput TCR immunosequencing, statistical association of individual TCRs with disease status, and machine learning to predict cytomegalovirus infection status. Every discovery cohort repertoire had been produced on one sequencing platform.

Beyond this particular receptor, the publication reports: When HLA alleles, especially DR and DQ, strongly co-occurred, attributing TCR associations to individual alleles was difficult. A few of the identified cytomegalovirus-associated TCR beta chains were confirmed in vitro to be specific for cytomegalovirus antigens. Compared with the roughly 670-donor mean, donors in an Asian-associated ancestry cluster had fewer N-insertions in productive TCRs, according to a later genetic analysis. V-gene and J-gene trimming of TCR beta chains was associated with a missense DCLRE1C variant in a later genetic analysis, and the association was replicated in an independent cohort. A total of 150 to 200 TCR beta chains were listed by the study as associated with cytomegalovirus. A later analysis reported that several top co-occurrence clusters appeared linked to parvovirus B19, influenza, CMV and Epstein-Barr virus. Broadly in line with IMGT annotations, most TCR beta V segments showed up in productive rearrangements about 87% or about 30% of the time in an earlier analysis of 587 of the donors. Roughly uniform sequencing depth across donors was assumed in presence/absence analyses, although this assumption may not hold. A further reported finding was that TCR beta sequences accurately predicted the HLA-A and HLA-B alleles for most subjects in the first cohort. A group of highly shared sequence variants was considered likely to be a technical artifact of the sequencing pipeline. According to the authors, the approach could potentially be generalized to other disease states and immunological phenotypes. Because some donors lacked HLA typing at each locus, the association tests relied only on the typed subset. In this cohort, only TCR beta chains were sequenced, and detectable features were limited by the absence of alpha or paired-chain data. Because counts were too low, more than 15 rarely observed V segments, including chromosome 9 orphons, were excluded from the earlier analysis of 500 to 700 of the donors. A later analysis found that TCR association rates varied across HLA loci, with DRB1 alleles showing the most associated TCRs and HLA-C alleles the fewest. The classifier was reported to diagnose cytomegalovirus status with high specificity and sensitivity in both the original cohort and the validation cohort. Linkage disequilibrium might explain the correlated functional status among segregating V segments, but an unknown experimental factor could not be ruled out. Immune exposure information for the cohort was limited to CMV serostatus. In a later analysis, HLA-associated TCR beta chains were found to be more clonally expanded and to have lower generation probabilities than equally common non-associated chains. A later analysis found that most CMV-associated TCR beta chains appeared HLA-restricted, with HLA associations seemingly driven largely by CMV exposure. A later analysis associated 15,000 or so TCR beta sequences with specific HLA alleles at a false discovery rate of 0.05. Across donors, most TCR sequences were observed very rarely, whereas some public TCRs were present in many individuals.

In total, roughly 670 healthy bone marrow donors made up the cohort. All cohort members were sampled while nominally healthy, although unrecorded immune exposures were likely present. The donor was CMV seronegative and belonged to the group of 352 seronegative cohort members. Each donor provided a peripheral blood sample, and peripheral blood mononuclear cells were used for TCR beta sequencing. Genomic DNA extraction from the blood cell samples was performed with the Qiagen DNeasy Blood Extraction Kit. The library was made by the immunoSEQ multiplex PCR assay. For the multiplex PCR, a mixture combining 60 forward primers for TCR Vbeta segments and 13 reverse primers for TCR Jbeta segments was used. The CDR3 region of rearranged TCR beta genes was amplified from genomic DNA by a multiplex PCR assay. Amplified TCR beta libraries were sequenced as 87-base-pair reads on the Illumina HiSeq System. The original methods were these. In a later analysis, about 80 million unique TCR beta chains were counted across the roughly 670 repertoires, and roughly 11 million of these chains were shared by at least two donors. To remove PCR and sequencing errors, raw reads were error-corrected and collapsed into unique sequences using a nearest-neighbor algorithm that merged closely related sequences. To assign V, D and J gene segments, CDR3 sequences were aligned to IMGT reference sequences. For a sequence to be retained, a match of at least six nucleotides was required to both a V gene segment and a J gene segment. Rearrangements were called productive when the CDR3 lacked stop codons and stayed in frame with V and J; all others were non-productive. CDR3 was defined according to IMGT convention as the region running from the second conserved V-encoded cysteine to the conserved J-encoded phenylalanine. In an earlier analysis of more than 550 of the donors, sequences lacking an unambiguous match to a single V gene segment were excluded. An earlier analysis of 550 to 650 of the donors classified V segments as functional when productive rearrangements were above 56.7% and as segregating when the standard deviation between donors was above 5%. A statistical classification framework was built for diagnosing cytomegalovirus status from the catalog of TCR beta chain sequences. In a later analysis, V and J genes were assigned by comparing TCR nucleotide sequences against IMGT/GENE-DB human TR gene sequences. The TCRdist pipeline was used in a later analysis to assign CDR3 sequences and most-parsimonious VDJ recombination scenarios. In a later analysis, every TCR beta chain was defined by the combination of its CDR3 amino acid sequence and its V-gene family, and reads without a unique V-gene family were dropped. In a later analysis, 450 to 600 highly shared, low-generation-probability nucleotide sequences were removed to address suspected cross-contamination and a sequencing artifact. In a later analysis, a clonal expansion index for each public chain was calculated from normalized within-repertoire ranks of inferred template counts. A later analysis computed generation probabilities with a VDJ recombination model fitted to out-of-frame rearrangements, and checked the results against IGoR. Hypergeometric tests were used in a later analysis to score TCR-TCR, TCR-HLA and TCR-CMV co-occurrence, with a repertoire-size bias correction applied to the TCR pairs. To estimate false discovery rates, a later analysis permuted the HLA or CMV assignments 20 times. In a later analysis, co-occurring TCRs were grouped with DBSCAN, and TCRdist sequence similarity was added when clustering was performed within HLA-allele-positive subsets. Co-occurrence clustering excluded repertoires with fewer than 30,000 or more than 120,000 public chains, plus five with anomalous nucleotide sharing. TCRdb provides this immuneACCESS table in a form limited to in-frame rearrangements. Some clones are lacking; in checked studies, under half of them reflect an unresolved V gene, and why the rest are absent is not known. For V, J and clone size, that table is used; D and trimming come from the DNA. A total of 90,000 to 150,000 clones appear in this sample, 15% of them only once. Over 1.5% of the sample comes from the top ten.

This sequence originates from a woman between 18 and 30 years old in good health and CMV-seronegative. The sample taken for sequencing was PBMCs.

In nucleotide form, the sequence is TGTGCCAGCAGCTTTACAGGATGGACTGAAGCTTTCTTT. Its amino acids are CASSFTGWTEAFF. Recombination joined TRBV7-9 with TRBJ1-1; a tentative D match to TRBD1 spans 5 bases. CDR1 is given as SEHNR and CDR2 as FQNEAQ, both from the germline V gene (reference sequence). Deletion took 3 bases off V and 5 bases off J, with a span of 10 bases between the germline ends. Spanning cysteine to phenylalanine, the CDR3 consists of 13 amino acids. The kept DNA is CDR3 alone, 39 bases in frame from the first base.